These 27 T cell receptor beta chains were all obtained from the same sample, sequenced in a study of blood T cell repertoires in COVID-19. Clones were read by immunoSEQ multiplex PCR, and TCRdb kept only the in-frame ones, dropping some. The sample includes about 190,000 clones, 80% to 90% of them seen just once. Material for sequencing was peripheral blood. The receptors were gathered from a woman aged 70-85 years with active or convalescent COVID-19.

This sequence joins TRBV2 and TRBJ1-5, with D possibly TRBD1 on 5 matching bases. This CDR3 spans 14 amino acids. Germline V gene lookup returns CDR1 SNHLY and CDR2 FYNNEI. With 3 bases removed from V and 3 bases from J, the gap between germline ends came to 9 bases. CDR3 amino acids: CASSDRQTNQPQHF. The CDR3 DNA sequence: TGTGCCAGCAGTGATAGACAGACCAATCAGCCCCAGCATTTT.

The chain has TRBV19 and TRBJ1-5; D perhaps matches TRBD1 (5 bases). This CDR3 spans 13 amino acids. Trimming took 4 bases from V and 7 from J, leaving 11 bases between them. Germline V gene sequence: CDR1 LNHDA, CDR2 SQIVND (reference sequence). Here the CDR3 DNA reads TGTGCCAGTAGTACAGGGAAGTGGCAGCCCCAGCATTTT. The encoded protein is CASSTGKWQPQHF.

The chain joins TRBV6-5 to TRBJ1-2, with 7 bases that match TRBD1. V trimming: 5 bases; J trimming: 4 bases; junction bases outside the gene matches: 7. CDR3 size: 14 residues. The germline gives CDR1 MNHEY, CDR2 SVGAGI. DNA for the CDR3: TGTGCCAGCAGTCGGACAGGCCTCACCTATGGCTACACCTTC. Translating gives CASSRTGLTYGYTF.

The chain combines TRBV6-5 with TRBJ2-7, with D tentatively TRBD2 (7 bases). CDR1 and CDR2 from the germline V gene are MNHEY and SVGAGI. This CDR3 contains 14 residues. V lost 9 bases, J lost 7 bases, and 22 bases lay in between. CDR3 sequence reads: CASSKGGGQNEQYF. CDR3 nucleotide sequence: TGTGCCAGTTCCAAGGGGGGGGGTCAGAATGAGCAGTACTTC.

The chain has TRBV5-4 and TRBJ2-2, with 7 bases lining up with TRBD1. J lost 6 bases, V lost 5 bases, and 7 bases had no gene match. This CDR3 spans 14 amino acids. Per germline, CDR1 SGHNT and CDR2 YYREEE (reference sequence). CDR3: CASRQDRYAGELFF. The CDR3 region has the DNA TGTGCCAGCAGACAGGACAGGTACGCCGGGGAGCTGTTTTTT. The full variable domain, rest sourced from reference TRBV5-4 and TRBJ2-2, is ETGVTQSPTHLIKTRGQQVTLRCSSQSGHNTVSWYQQALGQGPQFIFQYYREEENGRGNFPPRFSGLQFPNYSSELNVNALELDDSALYLCASRQDRYAGELFFGEGSRLTVL.

The chain couples TRBV11-2 to TRBJ2-4; TRBD1 agrees at 8 bases. The CDR3 has 18 amino acids. CDR1 is SGHAT and CDR2 is FQNNGV in the germline V gene. Trimming removed 0 bases from V and 3 bases from J; junction bases left unmatched: 10. Here the CDR3 reads CASSLDVGQGVVKNIQYF. CDR3 nucleotides: TGTGCCAGCAGCTTAGATGTCGGACAGGGAGTTGTCAAAAACATTCAGTACTTC. The entire variable domain, with the rest obtained from reference TRBV11-2 and TRBJ2-4, is as follows: EAGVAQSPRYKIIEKRQSVAFWCNPISGHATLYWYQQILGQGPKLLIQFQNNGVVDDSQLPKDRFSAERLKGVDSTLKIQPAKLEDSAVYLCASSLDVGQGVVKNIQYFGAGTRLSVL.

This clone is a singleton in its sample. J is TRBJ2-3 and V is TRBV3-1 (or the pseudogene TRBV3-2), with D unclear. Trimming cost V 3 bases and J 0 bases, with 7 bases left between them. Looked up from germline, CDR1 is LGHDT and CDR2 is YNNKEL (reference sequence). The CDR3 sequence is 14 residues long. The CDR3: CASSQAYSTDTQYF. The CDR3 DNA reads TGTGCCAGCAGCCAGGCATACAGCACAGATACGCAGTATTTT.

V gene TRBV9 combines with J gene TRBJ2-5; D might be TRBD2 (6 bases). Germline V lookup: CDR1 SGDLS, CDR2 YYNGEE. This CDR3 is built from 15 residues. Trimming stripped 6 bases from V and 0 bases from J, with 15 bases between. CDR3: CASNGGTLYQETQYF. For the CDR3, the DNA is TGTGCCAGCAATGGCGGGACCCTGTACCAAGAGACCCAGTACTTC.

The chain recombines TRBV30 with TRBJ1-6, with 7 bases matching TRBD1. V was pared by 4 bases and J by 6 bases, with 9 bases of the junction left unmatched. Germline V gives CDR1 GTSNPN, CDR2 SVGIG (reference sequence). The CDR3 runs to 15 residues. The CDR3 loop reads CAWNGRDSLNSPLHF. CDR3 nucleotide sequence: TGTGCCTGGAACGGAAGGGACAGTCTTAATTCACCCCTCCACTTT. Variable domain in full (rest from reference TRBV30 and TRBJ1-6): SQTIHQWPATLVQPVGSPLSLECTVEGTSNPNLYWYRQAAGRGLQLLFYSVGIGQISSEVPQNLSASRPQDRQFILSSKKLLLSDSGFYLCAWNGRDSLNSPLHFGNGTRLTVT.

The V gene is TRBV2, the J gene TRBJ2-7; 8 bases are a match to TRBD1. CDR1 is SNHLY and CDR2 is FYNNEI in the germline V gene. V lost 6 bases to trimming and J lost 6 bases; unmatched junction nucleotides: 7. CDR3 length: 13 amino acids. The CDR3 spells CASRDRGPGEQYF. The CDR3 bases are TGTGCCAGCAGAGACAGGGGCCCCGGCGAGCAGTACTTC.

The chain combines TRBV5-1 with TRBJ2-2; 10 bases are a match to TRBD1. J was trimmed by 5 bases and V by 4 bases; bases with no gene match: 8. The germline gives CDR1 SGHRS, CDR2 YFSETQ. This CDR3 is built from 16 residues. This chain's CDR3 is CASSPSGTGVTGELFF. In DNA, the CDR3 is TGCGCCAGCAGCCCATCCGGGACAGGGGTTACCGGGGAGCTGTTTTTT. Variable domain in full (rest from reference TRBV5-1 and TRBJ2-2): KAGVTQTPRYLIKTRGQQVTLSCSPISGHRSVSWYQQTPGQGLQFLFEYFSETQRNKGNFPGRFSGRQFSNSRSEMNVSTLELGDSALYLCASSPSGTGVTGELFFGEGSRLTVL.

The J gene is TRBJ1-4, the V gene TRBV5-1, with 9 bases that match TRBD1. The CDR3 totals 16 residues. V was clipped by 1 base and J by 6 bases; unmatched bases: 7. Germline V lookup: CDR1 SGHRS, CDR2 YFSETQ. The CDR3 protein is CASSLFWGQGDEKLFF. The CDR3 coding sequence is TGCGCCAGCAGCTTGTTTTGGGGACAGGGTGATGAAAAACTGTTTTTT.

This clone was picked up one time. The chain links TRBV5-1 to TRBJ1-3; D gene uncertain. There are 16 residues in the CDR3. V lost 0 bases and J lost 0, with 10 bases in between. The germline V gene encodes CDR1 SGHRS and CDR2 YFSETQ. The CDR3 DNA reads TGCGCCAGCAGCTTGGGGCAGTCGATCTCTGGAAACACCATATATTTT. Residues: CASSLGQSISGNTIYF.

The chain links TRBV18 to TRBJ2-1, with a tentative D call TRBD1 (6 bases). The germline V gene has CDR1 KGHSH and CDR2 LQKENI. Trimming stripped 4 bases from V and 8 bases from J, with 24 bases between. The CDR3 has 17 residues. The CDR3 protein is CASSRGGRGFASDEQFF. Here the CDR3 DNA reads TGTGCCAGCTCACGCGGCGGCAGGGGATTTGCGTCGGATGAGCAGTTCTTC.

CDR3 DNA sequence: TGTGCCAGTAGCCGGACAGGGGGCTACGAGCAGTACTTC. Its protein is CASSRTGGYEQYF. This chain joins TRBV19 and TRBJ2-7; 10 bases line up with TRBD1. Germline values: CDR1 LNHDA, CDR2 SQIVND (reference sequence). The CDR3 covers 13 residues. With V trimmed by 6 bases and J by 3 bases, 2 bases remained unmatched. The complete variable domain, with remaining parts taken from reference TRBV19 and TRBJ2-7, reads DGGITQSPKYLFRKEGQNVTLSCEQNLNHDAMYWYRQDPGQGLRLIYYSQIVNDFQKGDIAEGYSVSREKKESFPLTVTSAQKNPTAFYLCASSRTGGYEQYFGPGTRLTVT.

This rearrangement joins TRBV7-9 to TRBJ1-2; D not resolved. This CDR3 has 12 residues. The ends were cut back, 5 bases at V and 7 bases at J, with 11 bases in the middle. The germline CDR1 and CDR2 sequences are SEHNR and FQNEAQ (reference sequence). In DNA, the CDR3 is TGTGCCAGCAGCCGCCTTGAGCTTGGCTACACCTTC. It is translated as CASSRLELGYTF.

Only a few counts were recorded for this clone. The chain uses TRBV5-1 and TRBJ2-2, with a tentative D call TRBD1 (5 bases). Germline V gives CDR1 SGHRS, CDR2 YFSETQ. CDR3 length: 15 residues. V was pared by 1 base and J by 6 bases, with 13 bases between. As DNA, the CDR3 is TGCGCCAGCAGCTTGAACCCAGGGATGCCCGGGGAGCTGTTTTTT. Translating gives CASSLNPGMPGELFF.

V gene TRBV27 combines with J gene TRBJ2-3, with D possibly being TRBD1 (6 bases). Germline V gene lookup returns CDR1 MNHEY and CDR2 SMNVEV (reference sequence). CDR3 length: 15 amino acids. Trimming took off 5 bases at V and 4 bases at J, with 16 bases between the two ends. CDR3 loop: CASSTMSAGADTQYF. The DNA of the CDR3 is TGTGCCAGCAGTACAATGTCCGCAGGGGCAGATACGCAGTATTTT.

The chain employs TRBV28 and TRBJ2-3, with TRBD2 matching 11 bases. From germline, CDR1 is MDHEN and CDR2 SYDVKM. The J segment lost 0 bases and the V segment lost 8 bases, leaving 13 bases of the junction unmatched. The CDR3 totals 18 residues. CDR3 DNA sequence: TGTGCCAGCGCGTCAGTTACGGGACTAGCGGTGAGCACAGATACGCAGTATTTT. Translated, it gives CASASVTGLAVSTDTQYF.

The V and J genes are TRBV11-2 and TRBJ2-7, with D perhaps matching TRBD2 (5 bases). Per germline, CDR1 SGHAT and CDR2 FQNNGV. The CDR3 loop spans 13 amino acids. Trimming removed 10 bases from V and 0 bases from J, with 13 bases in between. The CDR3 here is CATLATTSYEQYF. CDR3 coding DNA: TGTGCCACCTTAGCGACGACCTCCTACGAGCAGTACTTC.

This chain joins TRBV7-6 and TRBJ2-7; 9 bases fit TRBD1. The V and J ends lost 0 bases and 7 bases, in that order; junction bases with no gene match: 7. CDR1 is SGHVS, CDR2 FNYEAQ, per germline. There are 15 residues in the CDR3. Written as DNA, the CDR3 is TGTGCCAGCAGCTTAGCCGAGGGGACAGGGAGTGAGCAGTACTTC. Its protein product is CASSLAEGTGSEQYF. The full variable domain, in which reference TRBV7-6 and TRBJ2-7 provide the parts outside the CDR3, is GAGVSQSPRYKVTKRGQDVALRCDPISGHVSLYWYRQALGQGPEFLTYFNYEAQQDKSGLPNDRFSAERPEGSISTLTIQRTEQRDSAMYRCASSLAEGTGSEQYFGPGTRLTVT.

This clone was seen once. The CDR3 here is CASSEGTVLGYTF. In DNA form, the CDR3 reads TGCGCCAGCAGCGAAGGGACAGTCTTAGGCTACACCTTC. The rearrangement uses TRBV5-1 and TRBJ1-2, with TRBD1 identical over 7 bases. From germline, CDR1 is SGHRS and CDR2 YFSETQ. This CDR3 comprises 13 residues. V dropped 4 bases and J dropped 8; count of bases not matched to a gene: 8.

The V call is TRBV30, the J call TRBJ1-6, with no clear D. The CDR3 extends over 12 amino acids. V dropped 3 bases and J dropped 9 bases, with 9 bases sitting between them. Looked up from germline, CDR1 is GTSNPN and CDR2 is SVGIG (reference sequence). CDR3 sequence (DNA): TGTGCCTGGAGCGGTGAGAGTTCACCCCTCCACTTT. This sequence encodes CAWSGESSPLHF.

This chain links TRBV15 with TRBJ2-6, with 11 bases matching TRBD1. Germline CDR1 is LNHNV and CDR2 is YYDKDF (reference sequence). This CDR3 contains 18 residues. The junction had 7 bases not matched to a gene; V was cut back by 4 bases and J by 2 bases. Here the CDR3 DNA reads TGTGCCACCAGCACAGGCCGGGACAGGGGGGCTGGGGCCAACGTCCTGACTTTC. It yields the protein CATSTGRDRGAGANVLTF.

This chain connects TRBV5-1 to TRBJ2-3, with 11 bases lining up with TRBD2. CDR1 SGHRS and CDR2 YFSETQ come from the germline V gene. With V trimmed by 4 bases and J by 2 bases, 9 bases remained unmatched. The CDR3 contains 17 residues. Here the CDR3 reads CASSPGLAGLFTDTQYF. CDR3 in DNA: TGCGCCAGCAGCCCCGGACTAGCGGGTCTTTTCACAGATACGCAGTATTTT.

The CDR3 DNA sequence: TGTGCCAGCAGTTGGGTATCCACAGGGAACAATTCACCCCTCCACTTT. This translates into CASSWVSTGNNSPLHF. This chain connects TRBV28 to TRBJ1-6; TRBD1 might be the D (6 bases). V lost 4 bases to trimming and J lost 7 bases, with 17 bases between them. Germline lookup yields CDR1 MDHEN and CDR2 SYDVKM. The CDR3 runs to 16 residues.

V is TRBV5-6 and J is TRBJ1-1, with D possibly being TRBD1 (6 bases). V was pared by 0 bases and J by 4 bases, with 16 bases between. CDR3 length: 16 amino acids. CDR1 is SGHDT, CDR2 YYEEEE, per germline. The CDR3 bases are TGTGCCAGCAGCTTGGAACCTGGCAGGGGCGGCACTGAAGCTTTCTTT. Translation: CASSLEPGRGGTEAFF.